This TCR beta chain was observed in a study of cytomegalovirus exposure and HLA in healthy donors. Libraries were prepared by immunoSEQ multiplex PCR; TCRdb keeps only in-frame clonotypes and omits some of them. The sample has 150,000 to 200,000 clones, 91% seen once. This receptor was identified in a woman aged 18 to 35 in good health and CMV-seropositive. Specimen: PBMCs.

The CDR3 DNA follows: TGTGCCAGCAGCTTTCTAGCGACACAAGAGACCCAGTACTTC. Its translation is CASSFLATQETQYF. The rearrangement joins TRBV7-2 to TRBJ2-5; possible D gene TRBD2, 6 bases. The germline V and J ends were trimmed by 3 bases and 2 bases, with 10 bases remaining between them. Germline CDR1 SGHTA, CDR2 FQGNSA. CDR3 length: 14 residues. The full variable domain, with the rest looked up from reference TRBV7-2 and TRBJ2-5, is GAGVSQSPSNKVTEKGKDVELRCDPISGHTALYWYRQSLGQGLEFLIYFQGNSAPDKSGLPSDRFSAERTGGSVSTLTIQRTQQEDSAVYLCASSFLATQETQYFGPGTRLLVL.